This T cell receptor (beta chain) is from a study of blood T cell repertoires in COVID-19. Study background: Researchers got acute and convalescent COVID-19 samples from the United States, Italy and Spain.

Trimming took 3 bases from V and 7 from J; bases not matched to a gene: 7. The CDR3 runs 14 residues. Germline CDR1 reads KGHSH; CDR2 reads LQKENI. The method was immunoSEQ multiplex PCR; TCRdb's version includes in-frame clones alone and lacks a portion of them. There are 55,000 to 65,000 clones in the sample; approximately 84% occur only once, and roughly 4% lies in the top ten. This clonotype was obtained from a man aged 55 to 70 with acute or convalescent COVID-19. Sequencing was done on a sample of peripheral blood. V is TRBV18 and J is TRBJ1-1, with 8 nucleotides matching TRBD1. The CDR3 sequence: CASSPSGGDGEAFF. In nucleotides, the CDR3 is TGTGCCAGCTCACCCTCAGGGGGCGACGGTGAAGCTTTCTTT.